This record concerns one T cell receptor beta chain sequence. This clonotype qualifies as medium-sized (0.01 to 0.1%). There is no known antigen for this receptor. It has no much larger one-base neighbor in the sample; base qualities were not kept. From the cysteine through the phenylalanine, the CDR3 covers 12 amino acids. Left in the record is the CDR3 DNA by itself, 36 bases read in frame from the first base. Per the germline V gene, MDHEN is the CDR1 and SYDVKM is the CDR2. Set within a cohort of healthcare workers in London, UK, this nested case-control study involved weekly PCR testing of nasopharyngeal swabs along with blood sampling. Healthcare workers were enrolled in the week of the UK lockdown, from 23 to 31 March 2020, and were followed every week for up to roughly 16 weeks. These data belong to a study of early T cells in non-severe SARS-CoV-2 infection (dated by TCRdb to the early 2020s). With respect to the entire study: Because TCR sequencing was done on bulk RNA from unsorted whole blood, the alpha and beta chains could not be paired. The paper as a whole reports these results and caveats: VDJdb matching was skewed toward anti-spike CD8 responses and likely underestimated virus-specific expansions, missing private and CD4 specificities.

Libraries were made using 5' RACE. The sample was run on a NextSeq 500. The TCR library protocol attached unique molecular identifiers to individual cDNA molecules to correct for sequencing error and PCR bias. Both TCR alpha and beta chains were sequenced, and tight co-correlation was observed between alpha and beta sequence abundances in each sample. In the paper's pipeline: Decombinator V4 was used to annotate TCR sequences for V gene, J gene and CDR3. TCRs were defined as expanded if a significant change between any two time points was detected under a Poisson model with p below 0.0001. Abundances of TCRs were expressed as counts per million after normalisation to the total number of TCRs sequenced in each sample. TRAV1-2 paired with TRAJ12, TRAJ20 or TRAJ33 defined MAIT TCRs, while TRAV10 paired with TRAJ18 defined iNKT TCRs. VDJdb, accessed 1 November 2021, was searched for CMV, EBV and SARS-CoV-2 annotated TCRs, excluding TCRs annotated for multiple antigens. The raw public reads went through TCRdb reprocessing: fastp at Q25, MiXCR clone calling, in-frame beta chains kept. Records with the same CDR3 protein are collapsed into one entry carrying the most frequent genes and DNA. TCRdb's processing, not the authors' own work, is the source of the V and J calls. This sample gives under 20,000 distinct CDR3 sequences in total; around 5.7% of them show up just once. The ten top clones hold roughly 6.1% of the sample.

The V and J genes are TRBV28 and TRBJ2-5; the D segment cannot be called with confidence. The TCR comes from an adult who was a healthcare worker with PCR-confirmed SARS-CoV-2 infection or an uninfected control (not recorded which). The sample comprised whole blood. The DNA sequence follows: TGTGCATCCTCGAGCTTAGGGGAGACCCAGTACTTC. Its amino acids are CASSSLGETQYF.